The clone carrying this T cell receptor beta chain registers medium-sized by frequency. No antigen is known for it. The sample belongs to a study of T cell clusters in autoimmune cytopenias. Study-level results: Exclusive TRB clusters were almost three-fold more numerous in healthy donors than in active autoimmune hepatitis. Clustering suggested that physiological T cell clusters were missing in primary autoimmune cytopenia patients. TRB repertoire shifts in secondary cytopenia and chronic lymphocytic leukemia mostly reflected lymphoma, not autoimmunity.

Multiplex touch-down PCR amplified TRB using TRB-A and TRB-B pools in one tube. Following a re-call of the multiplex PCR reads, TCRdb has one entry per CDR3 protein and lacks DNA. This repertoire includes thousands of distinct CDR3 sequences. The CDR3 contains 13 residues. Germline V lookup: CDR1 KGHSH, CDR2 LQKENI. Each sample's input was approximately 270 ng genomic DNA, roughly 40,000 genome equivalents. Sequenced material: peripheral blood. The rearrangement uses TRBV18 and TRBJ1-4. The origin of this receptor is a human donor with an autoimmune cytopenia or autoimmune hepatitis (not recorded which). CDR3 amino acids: CASSPDGSEKLFF.